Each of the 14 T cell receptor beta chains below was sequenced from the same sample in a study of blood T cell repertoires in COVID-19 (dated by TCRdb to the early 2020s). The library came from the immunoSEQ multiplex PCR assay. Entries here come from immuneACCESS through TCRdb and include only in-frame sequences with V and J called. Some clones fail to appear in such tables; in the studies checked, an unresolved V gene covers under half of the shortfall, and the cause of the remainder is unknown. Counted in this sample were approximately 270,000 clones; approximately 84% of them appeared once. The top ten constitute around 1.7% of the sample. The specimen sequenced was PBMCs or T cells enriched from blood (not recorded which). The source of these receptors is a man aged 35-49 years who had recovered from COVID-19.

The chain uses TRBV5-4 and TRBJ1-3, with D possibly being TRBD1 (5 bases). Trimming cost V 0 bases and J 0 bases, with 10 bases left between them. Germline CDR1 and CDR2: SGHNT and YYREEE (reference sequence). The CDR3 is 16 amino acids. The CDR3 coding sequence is TGTGCCAGCAGCTTGGGGGGAGGGGCCTCTGGAAACACCATATATTTT. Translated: CASSLGGGASGNTIYF.

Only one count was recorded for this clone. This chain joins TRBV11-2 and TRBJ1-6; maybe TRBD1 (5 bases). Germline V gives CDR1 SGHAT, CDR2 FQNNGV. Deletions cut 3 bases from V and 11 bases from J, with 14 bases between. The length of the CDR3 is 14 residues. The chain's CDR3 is CASSFEPGQAPLHF. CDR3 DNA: TGTGCCAGCAGCTTCGAGCCAGGGCAGGCACCCCTCCACTTT.

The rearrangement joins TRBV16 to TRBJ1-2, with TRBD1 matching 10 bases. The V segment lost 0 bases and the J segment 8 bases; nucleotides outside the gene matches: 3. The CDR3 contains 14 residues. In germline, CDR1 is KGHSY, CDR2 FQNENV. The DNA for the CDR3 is TGTGCCAGCAGCCAATCGGGACAGGGGAGCGGCTACACCTTC. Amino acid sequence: CASSQSGQGSGYTF.

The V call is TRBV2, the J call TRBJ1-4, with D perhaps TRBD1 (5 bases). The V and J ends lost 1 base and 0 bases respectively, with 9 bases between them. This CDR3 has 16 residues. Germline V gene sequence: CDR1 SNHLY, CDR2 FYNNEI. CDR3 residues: CASSEGRVATNEKLFF. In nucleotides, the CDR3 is TGTGCCAGCAGTGAAGGCAGGGTAGCAACTAATGAAAAACTGTTTTTT.

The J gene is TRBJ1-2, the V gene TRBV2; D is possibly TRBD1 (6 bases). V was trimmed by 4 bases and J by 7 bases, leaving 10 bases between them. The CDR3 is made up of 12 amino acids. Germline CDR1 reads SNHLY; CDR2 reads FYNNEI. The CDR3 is CASSGQVAGYTF. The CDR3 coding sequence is TGTGCCAGCAGTGGACAGGTCGCTGGCTACACCTTC.

The CDR3 sequence: CASALLRTESYNEQFF. The CDR3 nucleotides read TGTGCTAGTGCTCTCCTCCGGACTGAGTCTTACAATGAGCAGTTCTTC. The chain links TRBV12-5 to TRBJ2-1; D possibly corresponds to TRBD2 (5 bases). Germline lookup yields CDR1 LGHNT and CDR2 FRNRAP. V lost 7 bases and J lost 4, with 20 bases in between. This CDR3 is 16 amino acids long.

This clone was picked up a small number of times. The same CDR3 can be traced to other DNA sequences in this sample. For the CDR3, the DNA is TGTGCCAGCAGGGACAGCGTGAACACTGAAGCTTTCTTT. It specifies CASRDSVNTEAFF. The chain recombines TRBV2 with TRBJ1-1; D possibly corresponds to TRBD1 (6 bases). Trimming took 6 bases from V and 0 from J, leaving 8 bases between them. Germline V gives CDR1 SNHLY, CDR2 FYNNEI. The CDR3 has 13 amino acids.

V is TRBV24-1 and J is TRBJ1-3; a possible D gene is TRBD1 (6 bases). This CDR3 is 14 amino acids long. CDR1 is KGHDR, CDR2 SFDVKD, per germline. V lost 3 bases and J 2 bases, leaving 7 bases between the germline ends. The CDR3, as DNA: TGTGCCACCAGTGATGCAGGGGCTGGAAACACCATATATTTT. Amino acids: CATSDAGAGNTIYF.

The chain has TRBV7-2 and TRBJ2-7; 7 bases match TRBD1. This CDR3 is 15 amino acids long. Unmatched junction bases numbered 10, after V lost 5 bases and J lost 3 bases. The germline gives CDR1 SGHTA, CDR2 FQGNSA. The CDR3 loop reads CASSPDRAESYEQYF. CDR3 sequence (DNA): TGTGCCAGCAGCCCAGACAGGGCAGAAAGCTACGAGCAGTACTTC.

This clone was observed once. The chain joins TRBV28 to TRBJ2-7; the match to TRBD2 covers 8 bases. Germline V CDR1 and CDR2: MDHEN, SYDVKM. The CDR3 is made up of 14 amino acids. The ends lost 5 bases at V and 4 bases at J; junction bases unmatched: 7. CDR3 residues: CASSALAVYYEQYF. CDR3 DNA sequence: TGTGCCAGCAGTGCACTAGCGGTTTATTACGAGCAGTACTTC. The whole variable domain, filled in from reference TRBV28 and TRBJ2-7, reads DVKVTQSSRYLVKRTGEKVFLECVQDMDHENMFWYRQDPGLGLRLIYFSYDVKMKEKGDIPEGYSVSREKKERFSLILESASTNQTSMYLCASSALAVYYEQYFGPGTRLTVT.

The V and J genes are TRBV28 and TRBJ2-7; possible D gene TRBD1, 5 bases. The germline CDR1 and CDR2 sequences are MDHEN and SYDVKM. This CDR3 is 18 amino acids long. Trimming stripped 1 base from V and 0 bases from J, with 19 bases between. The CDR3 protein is CASSLYRLTGSLSYEQYF. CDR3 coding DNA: TGTGCCAGCAGTTTATACCGGCTAACAGGAAGCCTCTCCTACGAGCAGTACTTC.

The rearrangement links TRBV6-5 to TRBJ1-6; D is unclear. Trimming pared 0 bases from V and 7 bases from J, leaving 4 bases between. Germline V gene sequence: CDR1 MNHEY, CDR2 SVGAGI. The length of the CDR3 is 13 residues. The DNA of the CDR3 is TGTGCCAGCAGTTACTCTGAGAATTCACCCCTCCACTTT. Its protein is CASSYSENSPLHF.

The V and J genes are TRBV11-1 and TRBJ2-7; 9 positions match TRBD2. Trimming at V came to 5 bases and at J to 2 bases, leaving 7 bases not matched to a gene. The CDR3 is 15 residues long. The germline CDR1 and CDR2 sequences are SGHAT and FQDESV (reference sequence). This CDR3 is CASSHGSGGPYEQYF. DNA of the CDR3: TGTGCCAGCAGCCACGGCAGCGGGGGGCCCTACGAGCAGTACTTC.

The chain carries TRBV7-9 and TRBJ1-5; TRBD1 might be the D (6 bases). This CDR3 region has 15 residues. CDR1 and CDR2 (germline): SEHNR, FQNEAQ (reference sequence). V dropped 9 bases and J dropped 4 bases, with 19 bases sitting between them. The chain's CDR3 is CASSGGRLVNQPQHF. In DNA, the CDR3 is TGTGCCAGTTCGGGGGGGCGCCTCGTAAATCAGCCCCAGCATTTT.